The 7 T cell receptor beta chains reported below all come from one sample, sequenced in a study of CD8+ T cells in alopecia areata. Described treatment: oral pan-JAK inhibitor, 5-10 mg twice daily. The authors extracted RNA and reverse transcribed it into cDNA as the sequencing template. Profiling relied on immunoSEQ multiplex PCR, and the TCRdb table lists in-frame clones only, not all of them. The sample lists about 180,000 clones; approximately 59% were seen once. The sequences come from CD4+ T cells sorted from blood, collected at approximately week 60, from a patient treated with tofacitinib. Source of these receptors: a human donor with alopecia areata.

This chain connects TRBV28 to TRBJ2-4; D perhaps matches TRBD1 (5 bases). Trimming cost V 5 bases and J 0 bases, with 14 bases left between them. The CDR3 totals 16 residues. The V gene's germline CDR1 is MDHEN and CDR2 SYDVKM. The CDR3 sequence is CASSPRQNLAKNIQYF. For the CDR3, the DNA is TGTGCCAGCAGTCCCAGACAGAACCTAGCCAAAAACATTCAGTACTTC.

This chain links TRBV30 with TRBJ1-1; D possibly corresponds to TRBD1 (5 bases). The CDR3 is made up of 14 amino acids. Looked up from germline, CDR1 is GTSNPN and CDR2 is SVGIG (reference sequence). With 2 bases removed from V and 0 bases from J, the gap between germline ends came to 10 bases. In nucleotides, the CDR3 is TGTGCCTGGAGTTGGCAGGGACTGAACACTGAAGCTTTCTTT. Its translation is CAWSWQGLNTEAFF.

V and J are TRBV10-2 and TRBJ2-6; 7 bases line up with TRBD1. J lost 0 bases, V lost 6 bases, and 2 bases had no gene match. CDR1 is WSHSY, CDR2 SAAADI, per germline. This CDR3 contains 15 residues. DNA for the CDR3: TGCGCCAGCAGGCAGGGGGACTCTGGGGCCAACGTCCTGACTTTC. Its translation: CASRQGDSGANVLTF.

This clone was seen more than once but under ten times. The CDR3 DNA is TGCGCCAGCAGCCAAGATGGCAGGGGAGTAGAGACCCAGTACTTC. Translating gives CASSQDGRGVETQYF. The chain is built from TRBV4-1 and TRBJ2-5, with a possible D match to TRBD1 (6 bases). The ends were cut back, 0 bases at V and 4 bases at J, with 12 bases in the middle. The CDR3 sequence is 15 residues long. CDR1 and CDR2 (germline): MGHRA, YSYEKL.

The chain carries TRBV6-5 and TRBJ2-3; tentatively, D is TRBD2 (5 bases). This CDR3 is built from 14 residues. The germline V and J ends were trimmed by 6 bases and 2 bases, with 12 bases remaining between them. CDR1 and CDR2 from the germline V gene are MNHEY and SVGAGI. CDR3 DNA sequence: TGTGCCAGCAGAATCGCCCGGGACACAGATACGCAGTATTTT. Translated: CASRIARDTDTQYF.

The gene calls are TRBV11-1 and TRBJ2-3, with a tentative D call TRBD2 (5 bases). The CDR3 has 12 amino acids. V shed 7 bases and J shed 7 bases, with 12 bases lying between them. Germline CDR1 is SGHAT and CDR2 is FQDESV (reference sequence). As DNA, the CDR3 is TGTGCCAGCACCGATGGAGGTAATACGCAGTATTTT. The encoded protein is CASTDGGNTQYF.

In the case of this clone: In the same sample, other DNA sequences code for this CDR3. V is TRBV6-5 and J is TRBJ1-1, with a weak D call TRBD1 (5 bases). CDR1 MNHEY and CDR2 SVGAGI come from the germline V gene. The CDR3 loop spans 12 amino acids. V was clipped by 2 bases and J by 5 bases, with 6 bases between them. The CDR3 loop is CASSYGGTEAFF. The CDR3 DNA reads as TGTGCCAGCAGTTACGGGGGAACTGAAGCTTTCTTT.